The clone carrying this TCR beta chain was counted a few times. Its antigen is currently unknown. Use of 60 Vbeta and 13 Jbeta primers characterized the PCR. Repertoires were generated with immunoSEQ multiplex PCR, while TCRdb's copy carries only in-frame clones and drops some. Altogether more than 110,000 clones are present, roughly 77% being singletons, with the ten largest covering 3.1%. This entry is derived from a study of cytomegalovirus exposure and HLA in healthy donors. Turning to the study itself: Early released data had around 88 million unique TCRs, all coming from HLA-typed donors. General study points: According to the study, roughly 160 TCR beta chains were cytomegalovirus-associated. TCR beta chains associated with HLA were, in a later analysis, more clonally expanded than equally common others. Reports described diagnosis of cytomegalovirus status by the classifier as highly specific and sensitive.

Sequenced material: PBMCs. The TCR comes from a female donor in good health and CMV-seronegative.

The CDR3 here is CASSPLAGVEQYF. DNA of the CDR3: TGTGCCAGCAGCCCTTTAGCGGGAGTAGAGCAGTACTTC. The chain employs TRBV7-6 and TRBJ2-7; 9 positions match TRBD2. Germline loops: CDR1 SGHVS, CDR2 FNYEAQ. J lost 7 bases, V lost 5 bases, and 6 bases had no gene match. The CDR3 contains 13 residues.